The 18 T cell receptor beta chains presented below share a single source sample, sequenced in a study of a mutant IDH1 vaccine in newly diagnosed glioma. For these TCRs, the target antigens are not known. Documented time point: week 11, during vaccination. In every dose of vaccine, 300 ug of mutant IDH1 20-mer peptide was given alongside topical imiquimod. Some clones are missing from TCRdb's copy, which holds only in-frame ones; the method was immunoSEQ multiplex PCR. The sample shows about 52,000 clones, around nine tenths of them seen only once. Sample: PBMCs, taken from a glioma patient whose treatment included an IDH1 peptide vaccine. The receptors originated from a man aged 50 or older with glioma.

The rearrangement joins TRBV11-2 to TRBJ2-3, with D perhaps assigned TRBD1 or TRBD2 (5 bases each). The V and J ends lost 2 bases and 0 bases respectively, with 18 bases between them. Per the germline V gene, CDR1 is SGHAT and CDR2 is FQNNGV. The CDR3 has 18 residues. The CDR3 region is CASSLSTLRDRSTDTQYF. CDR3 sequence (DNA): TGTGCCAGCAGCTTATCCACCCTCCGGGACCGCAGCACAGATACGCAGTATTTT. Drawing the rest from reference TRBV11-2 and TRBJ2-3, the complete variable domain is EAGVAQSPRYKIIEKRQSVAFWCNPISGHATLYWYQQILGQGPKLLIQFQNNGVVDDSQLPKDRFSAERLKGVDSTLKIQPAKLEDSAVYLCASSLSTLRDRSTDTQYFGPGTRLTVL.

The gene calls are TRBV9 and TRBJ2-5, with unresolved D. The CDR3 is 16 residues long. Germline assignment: CDR1 SGDLS and CDR2 YYNGEE. The germline V and J ends were trimmed by 3 bases and 6 bases, with 21 bases remaining between them. For the CDR3, the DNA is TGTGCCAGCAGCGGCCCTGAAAGGGTTCTCCGCCAGACCCAGTACTTC. It translates to CASSGPERVLRQTQYF.

A note on this clone: The junction departs from germline at one end; a sequencing error may be responsible. The chain combines TRBV6-5 with TRBJ2-7; a weak D match, TRBD1 (6 bases). Germline-derived CDR1 and CDR2 are MNHEY and SVGAGI. The CDR3 sequence is 11 residues long. The CDR3 DNA sequence: TGTGCCAGCGGATTACAGGGTCCCCTTCACTTC. As protein: CASGLQGPLHF.

The rearrangement joins TRBV15 to TRBJ2-7; D gene uncertain. The length of the CDR3 is 15 residues. Germline loops: CDR1 LNHNV, CDR2 YYDKDF (reference sequence). The V and J ends lost 3 bases and 0 bases respectively, with 12 bases between them. This CDR3 is CATSRSGHYSYEQYF. The CDR3 DNA sequence: TGTGCCACCAGCAGGTCCGGGCATTACTCCTACGAGCAGTACTTC.

This sequence joins TRBV7-9 and TRBJ1-1; D perhaps matches TRBD1 (6 bases). The CDR3 spans 14 residues. Germline-derived CDR1 and CDR2 are SEHNR and FQNEAQ (reference sequence). V was shortened by 4 bases and J by 4 bases, with 13 bases between the two germline ends. CDR3 sequence (DNA): TGTGCCAGCAGCTCGGGGGCGCGTAGCACTGAAGCTTTCTTT. Its translation is CASSSGARSTEAFF. Full variable domain (rest looked up from reference TRBV7-9 and TRBJ1-1): DTGVSQNPRHKITKRGQNVTFRCDPISEHNRLYWYRQTLGQGPEFLTYFQNEAQLEKSRLLSDRFSAERPKGSFSTLEIQRTEQGDSAMYLCASSSGARSTEAFFGQGTRLTVV.

V and J are TRBV7-9 and TRBJ1-6; TRBD1 matches at 10 bases. The CDR3 is made up of 13 amino acids. J was trimmed by 15 bases and V by 0 bases; bases with no gene match: 2. Germline V CDR1 and CDR2: SEHNR, FQNEAQ (reference sequence). The CDR3 sequence: CASSLAGQGNLHF. The CDR3, as DNA: TGTGCCAGCAGCTTAGCGGGACAGGGGAACCTCCACTTT.

The V gene is TRBV5-1, the J gene TRBJ1-2; 9 bases match TRBD1. The germline CDR1 and CDR2 sequences are SGHRS and YFSETQ. With V trimmed by 3 bases and J by 4 bases, 4 bases remained unmatched. The CDR3 is made up of 14 amino acids. Written as DNA, the CDR3 is TGCGCCAGCAGCTGGGGACAGGGAACCTATGGCTACACCTTC. It encodes CASSWGQGTYGYTF.

V is TRBV9 and J is TRBJ2-3; no clear D. Looked up from germline, CDR1 is SGDLS and CDR2 is YYNGEE. This CDR3 has 15 amino acids. V dropped 4 bases and J dropped 0 bases, with 12 bases sitting between them. CDR3: CASSFSALSTDTQYF. CDR3 in DNA: TGTGCCAGCAGCTTTTCTGCACTCAGCACAGATACGCAGTATTTT.

This chain links TRBV30 with TRBJ2-2; 9 positions match TRBD2. Germline loops: CDR1 GTSNPN, CDR2 SVGIG (reference sequence). The CDR3 loop spans 15 amino acids. V trimming: 2 bases; J trimming: 2 bases; junction bases outside the gene matches: 3. The CDR3 spells CAWSTGLANTGELFF. For the CDR3, the DNA is TGTGCCTGGAGTACGGGACTAGCCAACACCGGGGAGCTGTTTTTT.

The chain employs TRBV10-2 and TRBJ2-7, with a tentative D call TRBD2 (6 bases). In germline, CDR1 is WSHSY, CDR2 SAAADI. With 3 bases removed from V and 6 bases from J, the gap between germline ends came to 6 bases. The CDR3 sequence is 11 residues long. CDR3 coding DNA: TGCGCCAGCAGTGACGGGGGCGAGCAGTACTTC. Protein: CASSDGGEQYF.

The J gene is TRBJ2-4, the V gene TRBV5-6; 8 bases line up with TRBD2. Trimming cost V 4 bases and J 8 bases; bases outside gene matches: 17. The CDR3 is 17 amino acids. Germline-derived CDR1 and CDR2 are SGHDT and YYEEEE. CDR3 protein: CASSRGGRTGGPYIQYF. As DNA, the CDR3 is TGTGCCAGCAGCCGCGGGGGGCGGACCGGCGGGCCCTACATTCAGTACTTC.

The V gene is TRBV6-1, the J gene TRBJ2-1; 9 bases line up with TRBD1. V gave up 0 bases and J gave up 2 bases; unmatched junction bases: 2. Germline V gives CDR1 MNHNS, CDR2 SASEGT. The CDR3 is made up of 16 amino acids. CDR3 sequence: CASSEAGQGPYNEQFF. The CDR3 DNA sequence: TGTGCCAGCAGTGAAGCGGGACAGGGCCCCTACAATGAGCAGTTCTTC.

V is TRBV7-9 and J is TRBJ1-1; D call uncertain. CDR1 SEHNR and CDR2 FQNEAQ come from the germline V gene (reference sequence). V shed 5 bases and J shed 3 bases, with 10 bases lying between them. This CDR3 is 13 amino acids long. The CDR3 protein is CASSPDSDTEAFF. Here the CDR3 DNA reads TGTGCCAGCAGCCCCGATTCTGACACTGAAGCTTTCTTT.

V is TRBV5-1 and J is TRBJ2-7; 12 bases match TRBD2. Germline CDR1 SGHRS, CDR2 YFSETQ. With 2 bases clipped from V and 6 bases from J, the junction kept 12 bases outside the gene matches. This CDR3 contains 17 residues. CDR3 nucleotide sequence: TGCGCCAGCAGCTTATGGCTAGCGGGAGGGCCGGAGGGCGAGCAGTACTTC. Its translation is CASSLWLAGGPEGEQYF. Complete variable domain (other parts from reference TRBV5-1 and TRBJ2-7): KAGVTQTPRYLIKTRGQQVTLSCSPISGHRSVSWYQQTPGQGLQFLFEYFSETQRNKGNFPGRFSGRQFSNSRSEMNVSTLELGDSALYLCASSLWLAGGPEGEQYFGPGTRLTVT.

This chain links TRBV18 with TRBJ1-2; 8 bases match TRBD1. CDR1 and CDR2 from the germline V gene are KGHSH and LQKENI. J lost 8 bases, V lost 6 bases, and 8 bases had no gene match. The CDR3 sequence is 13 residues long. CDR3 bases: TGTGCCAGCTCGGAACAGGGGGGACGGGGCTACACCTTC. Amino acids: CASSEQGGRGYTF.

The V gene is TRBV27, the J gene TRBJ1-5; D is perhaps TRBD1 (5 bases). Germline CDR1 and CDR2: MNHEY and SMNVEV (reference sequence). The CDR3 consists of 14 residues. DNA of the CDR3: TGTGCAGTGGCGAGGGCAGGGTGGAATCAGCCCCAGCATTTT. Translated: CAVARAGWNQPQHF.

This clone was observed once. CDR3 bases: TGTGCCAGTTCGGACGGACACTACGAGCAGTACTTC. Translation: CASSDGHYEQYF. This chain uses TRBV19 with TRBJ2-7; D may be TRBD1 (5 bases). Germline CDR1 LNHDA, CDR2 SQIVND (reference sequence). The V gene lost 8 bases and the J gene lost 3 bases, with 11 bases spanning the gap. The CDR3 has 12 residues.

This clone showed up just once. The CDR3 nucleotides read TGTGCCAGCAGCCCCGGGGTTAATGGGGCCAACGTCCTGACTTTC. It yields the protein CASSPGVNGANVLTF. The V call is TRBV21-1, the J call TRBJ2-6; the table calls TRBD2, which could not be checked here. TRBV21-1 is listed as a pseudogene. The CDR3 has 15 residues.